This T cell receptor (beta chain) was observed in a study of neoadjuvant anti-PD-1 for oral cavity cancer. In the study overall: Non-progressing patients received a fourth nivolumab dose near day 43, then surgery on days 50-56. Regarding the study as a whole: With a few patients per group, TCR findings need larger cohorts. After neoadjuvant nivolumab, PBMC T cell clonality was significantly higher in non-responders than responders.

V lost 3 bases and J lost 3, with 15 bases in between. The CDR3 length is 15 residues. Germline V gene data show CDR1 as LNHNV and CDR2 as YYDKDF (reference sequence). Noted time point: after neoadjuvant nivolumab, at surgical resection. To note about this clone: Its antigen is unidentified.

Libraries were prepared by immunoSEQ multiplex PCR; TCRdb keeps only in-frame clonotypes and omits some of them. The sample lists about 32,000 clones, 70% to 80% seen once, with about 3.4% in the top ten. Here the sequenced sample was PBMCs, taken after nivolumab (anti-PD-1) treatment. The rearrangement uses TRBV15 and TRBJ2-7, with D perhaps matching TRBD2 (6 bases). The origin of this receptor is a person aged 40-85 years with oral cavity squamous cell carcinoma. In DNA, the CDR3 is TGTGCCACCAGCAGGGCCCGGGACTCCTACTACGAGCAGTACTTC. It encodes CATSRARDSYYEQYF.